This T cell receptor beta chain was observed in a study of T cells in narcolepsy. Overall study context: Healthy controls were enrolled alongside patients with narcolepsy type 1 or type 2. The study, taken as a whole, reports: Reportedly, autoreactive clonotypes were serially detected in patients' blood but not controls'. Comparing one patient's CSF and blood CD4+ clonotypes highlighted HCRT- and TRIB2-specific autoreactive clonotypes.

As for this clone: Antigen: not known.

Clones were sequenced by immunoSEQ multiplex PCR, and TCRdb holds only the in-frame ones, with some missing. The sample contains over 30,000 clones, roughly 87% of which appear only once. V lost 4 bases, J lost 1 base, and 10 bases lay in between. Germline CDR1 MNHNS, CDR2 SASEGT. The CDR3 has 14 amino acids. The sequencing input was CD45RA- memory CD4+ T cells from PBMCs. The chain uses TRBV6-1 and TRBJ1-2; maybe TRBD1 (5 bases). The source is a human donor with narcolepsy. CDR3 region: CASSAQGLNYGYTF. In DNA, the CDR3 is TGTGCCAGCAGTGCCCAGGGTCTTAACTATGGCTACACCTTC.